This entry lists 14 T cell receptor beta chains sequenced from one sample in a study of T cell repertoires in cytomegalovirus infection. In TCRdb, the reads were re-called with MiXCR into one record per CDR3 protein. Among hundreds of thousands of distinct CDR3 sequences listed, 25% to 35% were seen once. No antigens are known for them. Sample: cultured PBMCs, taken from culture after CMV antigen stimulation. These receptors came from a human donor in good health (CMV status not recorded). Some clones in this sample may be carry-over from other donors' samples.

The table lists this clonotype with a few counts. The J gene is TRBJ2-5, the V gene TRBV7-4, with D unclear. The CDR3 contains 15 residues. The V gene lost 3 bases and the J gene lost 0 bases, with 11 bases spanning the gap. Per germline, CDR1 SGHVT and CDR2 SQSDAQ. CDR3 sequence: CASSLPEAYQETQYF. CDR3 bases: TGTGCCAGCAGCTTGCCTGAGGCCTACCAAGAGACCCAGTACTTC.

This clonotype has only a few counts. The V gene is TRBV12-3 or TRBV12-4, the J gene TRBJ1-1; tentative D call: TRBD1 (6 bases). V lost 6 bases and J 3 bases, leaving 14 bases between the germline ends. The CDR3 spans 14 residues. The CDR3 nucleotides are TGTGCCAGCAGGGAGGGGGGGCGGGACACTGAAGCTTTCTTT. Translating it yields CASREGGRDTEAFF.

The gene calls are TRBV27 and TRBJ1-2; perhaps TRBD1 as D (6 bases). The germline V gene has CDR1 MNHEY and CDR2 SMNVEV (reference sequence). The V and J ends lost 0 bases and 8 bases respectively, with 13 bases between them. The CDR3 is 14 residues long. The CDR3 spells CASSLSAGDGGYTF. The CDR3, as DNA: TGTGCCAGCAGTTTATCAGCAGGGGACGGAGGCTACACCTTC.

V is TRBV7-2 and J is TRBJ2-6, with D possibly being TRBD1 or TRBD2 (5 bases each). Trimming stripped 5 bases from V and 4 bases from J, with 15 bases between. CDR3 size: 16 residues. Germline V gives CDR1 SGHTA, CDR2 FQGNSA. CDR3 residues: CASSDLRWGGANVLTF. CDR3 nucleotides: TGTGCCAGCAGCGACCTGCGGTGGGGGGGGGCCAACGTCCTGACTTTC.

The chain recombines TRBV12-3 or TRBV12-4 with TRBJ2-5; 11 nucleotides align to TRBD2. V shed 3 bases, J shed 5 bases, and the junction held 11 bases outside the gene matches. This CDR3 comprises 17 residues. The CDR3 DNA reads as TGTGCCAGCAGTTTTTGGCTAGCGGGAGGAGGCGCCGAGACCCAGTACTTC. It yields the protein CASSFWLAGGGAETQYF.

This rearrangement joins TRBV27 to TRBJ1-1; 7 nucleotides match TRBD1. Losses at the gene ends were 5 bases for V and 0 bases for J; bases not matched to a gene: 6. CDR3 size: 15 residues. Germline CDR1 reads MNHEY; CDR2 reads SMNVEV (reference sequence). In DNA form, the CDR3 reads TGTGCCAGCAGTCCCGACAGGGACTTGAACACTGAAGCTTTCTTT. This encodes CASSPDRDLNTEAFF.

This chain joins TRBV7-9 and TRBJ1-1; 9 bases line up with TRBD1. This CDR3 is built from 17 residues. In germline, CDR1 is SEHNR, CDR2 FQNEAQ (reference sequence). V gave up 5 bases and J gave up 0 bases; unmatched junction bases: 10. The CDR3 here is CASSPKPRDRVNTEAFF. The CDR3 region has the DNA TGTGCCAGCAGCCCCAAACCCCGGGACAGGGTGAACACTGAAGCTTTCTTT.

The rearrangement joins TRBV20-1 to TRBJ2-5, with a weak D call TRBD2 (5 bases). V gave up 0 bases and J gave up 4 bases, with 6 bases separating them. Germline lookup yields CDR1 DFQATT and CDR2 SNEGSKA (reference sequence). The length of the CDR3 is 12 residues. CDR3 loop: CSARDRGETQYF. The CDR3 DNA sequence: TGCAGTGCTAGAGATCGGGGAGAGACCCAGTACTTC.

This clonotype was detected ten times or more. V gene TRBV7-4 combines with J gene TRBJ1-2; 7 bases line up with TRBD1. CDR3 length: 14 amino acids. The V segment lost 5 bases and the J segment 4 bases; nucleotides outside the gene matches: 7. The germline CDR1 and CDR2 sequences are SGHVT and SQSDAQ. DNA of the CDR3: TGTGCCAGCAGCCTATCGGGACAGCTCTATGGCTACACCTTC. Its protein product is CASSLSGQLYGYTF.

The chain links TRBV7-3 to TRBJ2-2, with 10 bases matching TRBD2. The V gene's germline CDR1 is SGHTA and CDR2 FQGTGA. The V segment lost 7 bases and the J segment 4 bases; nucleotides outside the gene matches: 6. The CDR3 sequence is 15 residues long. CDR3 loop: CASTSGRLGTGELFF. The CDR3 DNA reads as TGTGCCAGCACTAGCGGGAGACTGGGCACCGGGGAGCTGTTTTTT.

The rearrangement joins TRBV7-3 to TRBJ2-1, with unresolved D. The V gene lost 0 bases and the J gene lost 8 bases, with 8 bases spanning the gap. Looked up from germline, CDR1 is SGHTA and CDR2 is FQGTGA. This CDR3 has 13 residues. CDR3 sequence reads: CASSLTPEYEQFF. In nucleotides, the CDR3 is TGTGCCAGCAGCTTAACCCCCGAATATGAGCAGTTCTTC. The variable domain in full, with the rest retrieved from reference TRBV7-3 and TRBJ2-1, is GAGVSQTPSNKVTEKGKYVELRCDPISGHTALYWYRQSLGQGPEFLIYFQGTGAADDSGLPNDRFFAVRPEGSVSTLKIQRTERGDSAVYLCASSLTPEYEQFFGPGTRLTVL.

This chain joins TRBV27 and TRBJ1-1, with 8 bases identical to TRBD1. J lost 7 bases, V lost 2 bases, and 6 bases had no gene match. In germline, CDR1 is MNHEY, CDR2 SMNVEV (reference sequence). The CDR3 consists of 14 residues. The CDR3 sequence: CASSLARGPYEAFF. Written as DNA, the CDR3 is TGTGCCAGCAGTTTAGCCAGGGGGCCATATGAAGCTTTCTTT.

The chain has TRBV4-1 and TRBJ1-5; D is unresolved. Germline V gene lookup returns CDR1 MGHRA and CDR2 YSYEKL. V was shortened by 1 base and J by 9 bases, with 19 bases between the two germline ends. This CDR3 spans 16 amino acids. Written as DNA, the CDR3 is TGCGCCAGCAGCCAAGTGAATGGCCTTCGGACTGGGCCCCAGCATTTT. It encodes CASSQVNGLRTGPQHF.

This sequence joins TRBV6-2 or TRBV6-3 and TRBJ1-1; maybe TRBD1 (6 bases). This CDR3 is built from 15 residues. V dropped 8 bases and J dropped 3 bases, with 19 bases sitting between them. The germline V gene encodes CDR1 MNHEY and CDR2 SVGEGT. In DNA form, the CDR3 reads TGTGCCAGCCGATTTAGGGGGATTGGAGACACTGAAGCTTTCTTT. This gives the protein CASRFRGIGDTEAFF.